Following are 30 T cell receptor beta chains from one sample sequenced in a study of shared clonotypes between healthy human individuals. Here immunoSEQ multiplex PCR was the method, and the copy in TCRdb shows in-frame clones only, minus some. The sample includes 2 million to 3 million clones, roughly 93% of them seen just once. Sample: naive CD4+ T cells from PBMCs. Subset indicated: CD45RA+ positively selected. The receptors shown here come from a man aged 18 to 30 in good health. Some clones in this sample may be carry-over from other donors' samples.

The chain carries TRBV6-6 and TRBJ2-7, with 9 bases identical to TRBD2. V shed 3 bases, J shed 5 bases, and the junction held 11 bases outside the gene matches. Germline-derived CDR1 and CDR2 are MNHNY and SVGAGI (reference sequence). The CDR3 loop spans 16 amino acids. CDR3 nucleotides: TGTGCCAGCAGTTATGGGCTAGCGGGACCAAGAGACGAGCAGTACTTC. It specifies CASSYGLAGPRDEQYF.

This chain joins TRBV19 and TRBJ2-7, with D perhaps given as TRBD1 or TRBD2 (5 bases each). Per the germline V gene, CDR1 is LNHDA and CDR2 is SQIVND (reference sequence). The CDR3 is made up of 15 amino acids. Trimming took off 6 bases at V and 0 bases at J, with 15 bases between the two ends. The CDR3 sequence: CASSLGAGPSYEQYF. The CDR3 nucleotides are TGTGCCAGTAGCCTCGGGGCAGGGCCCTCCTACGAGCAGTACTTC.

The chain carries TRBV27 and TRBJ2-7; no definite D call. The V and J ends lost 3 bases and 2 bases respectively, with 14 bases between them. The germline V gene encodes CDR1 MNHEY and CDR2 SMNVEV (reference sequence). The CDR3 extends over 15 amino acids. The DNA of the CDR3 is TGTGCCAGCAGTTTGACTCGATCTAAAACCTACGAGCAGTACTTC. Translating it yields CASSLTRSKTYEQYF.

With regard to this clone: This CDR3 is also generated by other DNA sequences in the sample. V gene TRBV7-2 combines with J gene TRBJ2-7; TRBD1 agrees at 7 bases. Losses at the gene ends were 3 bases for V and 1 base for J; bases not matched to a gene: 3. The CDR3 length is 14 residues. Germline CDR1 is SGHTA and CDR2 is FQGNSA. The chain's CDR3 is CASSFRQGSYEQYF. The CDR3, as DNA: TGTGCCAGCAGCTTTCGACAGGGTTCCTACGAGCAGTACTTC.

This clone was recorded once. The genes are TRBV11-2 and TRBJ2-1, with a tentative D call TRBD2 (6 bases). V was cut by 5 bases and J by 9 bases, with 17 bases left in between. The CDR3 has 14 amino acids. Germline CDR1 reads SGHAT; CDR2 reads FQNNGV. The CDR3 sequence is CASSPRTTTGEQFF. The CDR3 DNA reads as TGTGCCAGCAGCCCTCGGACTACAACTGGTGAGCAGTTCTTC.

Here the CDR3 DNA reads TGCGCCAGCAGTCAGACGGGGCTAGCGGGGGGTACCTACGAGCAGTACTTC. This encodes CASSQTGLAGGTYEQYF. The rearrangement links TRBV5-1 to TRBJ2-7, with TRBD2 identical over 11 bases. V dropped 5 bases and J dropped 2; count of bases not matched to a gene: 12. Germline CDR1 SGHRS, CDR2 YFSETQ. The CDR3 consists of 17 residues.

CDR3 residues: CASSFGTRANIQYF. CDR3 sequence (DNA): TGCGCCAGCAGCTTCGGGACTAGAGCAAACATTCAGTACTTC. The chain employs TRBV5-1 and TRBJ2-4; TRBD2 agrees at 8 bases. With 2 bases clipped from V and 6 bases from J, the junction kept 4 bases outside the gene matches. Germline-derived CDR1 and CDR2 are SGHRS and YFSETQ. CDR3 size: 14 residues.

Details on this clone: Compared with germline, one end of the junction differs, possibly owing to a read error. Other DNA variants within this sample encode the same CDR3. V gene TRBV5-1 combines with J gene TRBJ1-1, with 7 positions matching TRBD1. Germline-derived CDR1 and CDR2 are SGHRS and YFSETQ. This CDR3 is built from 13 residues. The DNA of the CDR3 is TGCGCCAGCAGCTCGACAGGGAGGACTGAGGCTTTCTTT. Protein sequence: CASSSTGRTEAFF.

This clone was seen once. CDR3 DNA: TGTGCCAGCAGCCAAGGGTGGGGTGATCAGCCCCAGCATTTT. Translation gives CASSQGWGDQPQHF. The gene calls are TRBV4-2 and TRBJ1-5; the D is unclear. V lost 1 base and J 5 bases, leaving 9 bases between the germline ends. This CDR3 region has 14 residues. Germline CDR1 LGHNA, CDR2 YNFKEQ.

Comment on this clone: The sample contains more than one DNA sequence encoding this CDR3. The rearrangement links TRBV29-1 to TRBJ1-2; D remains ambiguous. Trimming left V 0 bases short and J 2 bases short, with 4 bases between. Germline loops: CDR1 SQVTM, CDR2 ANQGSEA. The CDR3 contains 12 residues. Here the CDR3 DNA reads TGCAGCGTTGAAGACAGCAACTATGGCTACACCTTC. Its translation is CSVEDSNYGYTF.

This clone was seen just once. The genes are TRBV5-6 and TRBJ2-1; the D is unclear. Germline V lookup: CDR1 SGHDT, CDR2 YYEEEE. This CDR3 spans 14 amino acids. With 4 bases removed from V and 3 bases from J, the gap between germline ends came to 11 bases. The CDR3: CASSPFTSYNEQFF. As DNA, the CDR3 is TGTGCCAGCAGCCCTTTCACAAGCTACAATGAGCAGTTCTTC.

This clone has only one observation. The chain couples TRBV28 to TRBJ2-1; D unresolved. This CDR3 contains 15 residues. The V gene lost 5 bases and the J gene lost 5 bases, with 16 bases spanning the gap. Germline CDR1 reads MDHEN; CDR2 reads SYDVKM. The CDR3 is CASSTRSGDNNEQFF. DNA of the CDR3: TGTGCCAGCAGTACAAGAAGTGGGGATAACAATGAGCAGTTCTTC.

Here the CDR3 reads CAGTGTGGVPTEAFF. The CDR3 DNA reads as TGTGCCGGAACGGGGACAGGGGGCGTCCCCACTGAAGCTTTCTTT. The chain has TRBV2 and TRBJ1-1, with 12 bases identical to TRBD1. Germline lookup yields CDR1 SNHLY and CDR2 FYNNEI. With V trimmed by 11 bases and J by 4 bases, 11 bases remained unmatched. This CDR3 region has 15 residues.

This clone has just a few counts. The sample contains more than one DNA sequence encoding this CDR3. As DNA, the CDR3 is TGCAGTGCATCGGAGAACACTGAAGCTTTCTTT. Translation: CSASENTEAFF. This chain uses TRBV20-1 with TRBJ1-1; D gene ambiguous. The V end was cut by 6 bases, the J end by 1 base, with 6 bases between. The CDR3 consists of 11 residues. Germline loops: CDR1 DFQATT, CDR2 SNEGSKA (reference sequence).

The chain employs TRBV6-4 and TRBJ1-5, with D uncertain. Germline V gene lookup returns CDR1 MRHNA and CDR2 SNTAGT. CDR3 length: 13 residues. V lost 4 bases, J lost 6 bases, and 10 bases lay in between. CDR3 sequence (DNA): TGTGCCAGCAGTGTTGAGTCCTTTCAGCCCCAGCATTTT. Its protein product is CASSVESFQPQHF.

The chain employs TRBV5-4 and TRBJ2-1; 11 bases agree with TRBD2. The germline CDR1 and CDR2 sequences are SGHNT and YYREEE (reference sequence). V was clipped by 7 bases and J by 5 bases; unmatched bases: 5. The CDR3 sequence is 14 residues long. CDR3 bases: TGTGCCAGCCGTTGGACTAGCGGGCACAATGAGCAGTTCTTC. It translates to CASRWTSGHNEQFF.

V and J are TRBV2 and TRBJ2-1, with a possible D match to TRBD2 (6 bases). From germline, CDR1 is SNHLY and CDR2 FYNNEI. Trimming removed 7 bases from V and 3 bases from J, with 16 bases in between. This CDR3 has 15 amino acids. CDR3 DNA sequence: TGTGCCAGCATGGCGGGACTGCCAATCTACAATGAGCAGTTCTTC. Its protein product is CASMAGLPIYNEQFF.

V is TRBV18 and J is TRBJ1-1, with D possibly matching TRBD1 (5 bases). V was cut by 2 bases and J by 1 base, with 11 bases left in between. CDR1 and CDR2 (germline): KGHSH, LQKENI. The CDR3 totals 15 residues. The CDR3 loop reads CASSPTPGQNTEAFF. As DNA, the CDR3 is TGTGCCAGCTCACCAACCCCCGGACAGAACACTGAAGCTTTCTTT.

The rearrangement uses TRBV4-3 and TRBJ2-4; TRBD2 is a possible D gene (5 bases). The CDR3 has 15 residues. Per germline, CDR1 LGHNA and CDR2 YSLEER. V dropped 2 bases and J dropped 1 base, with 9 bases sitting between them. As DNA, the CDR3 is TGCGCCAGCAGCCAAAGCACGGGGGCCAAAAACATTCAGTACTTC. It is translated as CASSQSTGAKNIQYF.

This rearrangement joins TRBV4-2 to TRBJ2-1, with 8 positions matching TRBD2. Germline CDR1 LGHNA, CDR2 YNFKEQ. CDR3 size: 16 residues. The V segment lost 1 base and the J segment 7 bases; nucleotides outside the gene matches: 9. In DNA, the CDR3 is TGTGCCAGCAGCCAAGTCAGCGGGGGTGGAGGGAATGAGCAGTTCTTC. This sequence encodes CASSQVSGGGGNEQFF.

The rearrangement links TRBV7-2 to TRBJ2-3; 9 bases map to TRBD2. In germline, CDR1 is SGHTA, CDR2 FQGNSA. The V gene end was trimmed by 1 base and the J gene end by 2 bases; junction bases not matched to a gene: 4. There are 16 residues in the CDR3. CDR3 bases: TGTGCCAGCAGCTTAGTGGCGGGAGGGATCACAGATACGCAGTATTTT. Translation: CASSLVAGGITDTQYF.

This chain uses TRBV19 with TRBJ2-2, with 8 bases matching TRBD1. Trimming took 7 bases from V and 4 from J; bases not matched to a gene: 20. Germline loops: CDR1 LNHDA, CDR2 SQIVND (reference sequence). CDR3 length: 19 amino acids. CDR3 DNA sequence: TGTGCCAGTACCCACTCAAGAGGCCGCCGGACAGGGCGCACCGGGGAGCTGTTTTTT. It specifies CASTHSRGRRTGRTGELFF.

J is TRBJ2-1 and V is TRBV10-1; 12 bases agree with TRBD2. Looked up from germline, CDR1 is WNHNN and CDR2 is SYGVQD (reference sequence). Trimming removed 4 bases from V and 4 bases from J; junction bases left unmatched: 8. There are 17 residues in the CDR3. CDR3 sequence: CASSARGLAGRYNEQFF. In DNA form, the CDR3 reads TGCGCCAGCAGTGCCCGCGGACTAGCGGGACGATACAATGAGCAGTTCTTC.

The CDR3 protein is CASSLDRSNYGYTF. CDR3 bases: TGTGCCAGCAGCCTTGACAGGTCTAACTATGGCTACACCTTC. V is TRBV27 and J is TRBJ1-2, with D possibly being TRBD1 (6 bases). Deletions cut 6 bases from V and 0 bases from J, with 11 bases between. The CDR3 totals 14 residues. Germline V lookup: CDR1 MNHEY, CDR2 SMNVEV (reference sequence).

About this clone: Germline is not matched at one junction end, which may reflect a read error. The genes are TRBV4-3 and TRBJ2-1; TRBD2 matches at 8 bases. Germline values: CDR1 LGHNA, CDR2 YSLEER. The CDR3 loop spans 16 amino acids. This chain's CDR3 is CASSQDALAAYDEQFF. CDR3 nucleotide sequence: TGCGCCAGCAGCCAAGATGCACTAGCGGCCTACGATGAGCAGTTCTTC.

The V and J genes are TRBV28 and TRBJ2-5; no clear D gene. The germline gives CDR1 MDHEN, CDR2 SYDVKM. CDR3 length: 13 residues. The ends were cut back, 8 bases at V and 3 bases at J, with 13 bases in the middle. In DNA, the CDR3 is TGTGCCAGCCAGTGGGCAGGCGAAGAGACCCAGTACTTC. This codes for CASQWAGEETQYF.

In the case of this clone: The same CDR3 arises from other DNA sequences in this sample as well. V gene TRBV7-2 combines with J gene TRBJ1-5; tentative D call: TRBD1 (6 bases). With 1 base removed from V and 6 bases from J, the gap between germline ends came to 10 bases. Germline CDR1 reads SGHTA; CDR2 reads FQGNSA. CDR3 length equals 14 residues. The CDR3 nucleotides read TGTGCCAGCAGCTTAGGAGGGGGTGGTCAGCCCCAGCATTTT. Translated, it gives CASSLGGGGQPQHF.

This clone has more than one count but fewer than ten. The V gene is TRBV30, the J gene TRBJ1-1; 7 bases align to TRBD1. From germline, CDR1 is GTSNPN and CDR2 SVGIG (reference sequence). This CDR3 region has 13 residues. Losses at the gene ends were 5 bases for V and 5 bases for J; bases not matched to a gene: 8. Here the CDR3 reads CAWRGGSRTEAFF. DNA of the CDR3: TGTGCCTGGCGAGGGGGCTCAAGGACTGAAGCTTTCTTT.

V and J are TRBV5-1 and TRBJ2-1; TRBD2 is a possible D gene (6 bases). The CDR3 is 13 amino acids. Germline CDR1 is SGHRS and CDR2 is YFSETQ. V was clipped by 3 bases and J by 6 bases, with 10 bases between them. The CDR3 nucleotides read TGCGCCAGCAGCTGGGGCGGGATCAATGAGCAGTTCTTC. Its protein is CASSWGGINEQFF.

This rearrangement joins TRBV5-1 to TRBJ2-3; TRBD1 matches at 8 bases. The CDR3 contains 14 residues. The V gene's germline CDR1 is SGHRS and CDR2 YFSETQ. V gave up 1 base and J gave up 3 bases; unmatched junction bases: 1. CDR3 bases: TGCGCCAGCAGCTTGCGGACAGGGACAGATACGCAGTATTTT. Translating gives CASSLRTGTDTQYF.